What follows are 7 T cell receptor beta chains derived from one specimen sequenced in a study of blood T cell repertoires in COVID-19. Some clones are missing from TCRdb's copy, which holds only in-frame ones; the method was immunoSEQ multiplex PCR. This sample has approximately 210,000 clones, with under 80% found just once. Sequencing was performed on PBMCs or T cells enriched from blood (not recorded which). Source of these receptors: a woman aged 45-59 years with acute COVID-19.

The chain uses TRBV4-2 and TRBJ1-1, with 8 bases matching TRBD1. The CDR3 has 15 residues. In germline, CDR1 is LGHNA, CDR2 YNFKEQ. V lost 3 bases, J lost 5 bases, and 8 bases stayed unmatched. The CDR3 is CASSHRRTGGTEAFF. CDR3 coding DNA: TGTGCCAGCAGCCACAGAAGAACAGGGGGGACTGAAGCTTTCTTT.

The rearrangement joins TRBV7-9 to TRBJ2-1; maybe TRBD2 (5 bases). The CDR3 runs to 14 residues. CDR1 is SEHNR and CDR2 is FQNEAQ in the germline V gene (reference sequence). The V gene lost 1 base and the J gene lost 2 bases, with 6 bases spanning the gap. The chain's CDR3 is CASSLDGAYNEQFF. CDR3 bases: TGTGCCAGCAGCTTAGACGGGGCCTACAATGAGCAGTTCTTC.

The rearrangement joins TRBV10-1 to TRBJ1-1; D possibly corresponds to TRBD1 (5 bases). V dropped 2 bases and J dropped 1 base, with 5 bases sitting between them. The CDR3 covers 13 residues. Germline loops: CDR1 WNHNN, CDR2 SYGVQD (reference sequence). The CDR3 protein is CASSEGQNTEAFF. In nucleotides, the CDR3 is TGCGCCAGCAGTGAGGGACAGAACACTGAAGCTTTCTTT.

The CDR3 protein is CASSSHPGPQHF. The CDR3 coding sequence is TGTGCCAGCAGTTCACACCCAGGGCCCCAGCATTTT. The genes are TRBV28 and TRBJ1-5, with D uncertain. CDR3 size: 12 residues. Trimming cost V 4 bases and J 9 bases, with 10 bases left between them. Germline CDR1 reads MDHEN; CDR2 reads SYDVKM.

This chain connects TRBV7-8 to TRBJ2-7, with TRBD2 matching 10 bases. Trimming took 5 bases from V and 2 from J; bases not matched to a gene: 6. The germline gives CDR1 SGHVS, CDR2 FQNEAQ. This CDR3 has 15 amino acids. The CDR3 sequence is CASSPRTSGAYEQYV. CDR3 DNA sequence: TGTGCCAGCAGCCCTCGGACTAGCGGCGCCTACGAGCAGTACGTC.

This clone was seen once. The chain links TRBV28 to TRBJ1-5; 8 positions agree with TRBD1. The trim removed 6 bases at V and 7 bases at J, leaving 8 bases unmatched. This CDR3 has 14 residues. Germline loops: CDR1 MDHEN, CDR2 SYDVKM. The CDR3 region is CASRLQGERQPQHF. For the CDR3, the DNA is TGTGCCAGCAGGCTACAGGGGGAGCGGCAGCCCCAGCATTTT. The full variable domain, its missing parts supplied by reference TRBV28 and TRBJ1-5, is DVKVTQSSRYLVKRTGEKVFLECVQDMDHENMFWYRQDPGLGLRLIYFSYDVKMKEKGDIPEGYSVSREKKERFSLILESASTNQTSMYLCASRLQGERQPQHFGDGTRLSIL.

J is TRBJ1-1 and V is TRBV28, with D perhaps matching TRBD1 (5 bases). Trimming left V 3 bases short and J 5 bases short, with 10 bases between. The length of the CDR3 is 13 residues. CDR1 and CDR2 (germline): MDHEN, SYDVKM. In nucleotides, the CDR3 is TGTGCCAGCAGTTTCGGGGCGGGGACTGAAGCTTTCTTT. Translated, it gives CASSFGAGTEAFF.